These T cell receptor beta chains were read from a single sample in a study of T cell changes during pregnancy in multiple sclerosis. Data came from immunoSEQ multiplex PCR; TCRdb stores just in-frame clones and leaves some out. The sample has 50,000 or so clones, over 90% seen once. The material was CD4+ T cells from peripheral blood mononuclear cells, obtained in the second trimester of pregnancy. The receptors shown here come from a female donor with multiple sclerosis, enrolled in a pregnancy study. Each CDR3 is given with its conserved first and last residue. Each record gives: D gene, V gene, clone size, J gene, CDR3 protein, CDR3 DNA. The D gene is left open where the match is weak. Part of the rows lack a size; the others show once, few, many or a class for expanded clones.

d_gene: NA; v_gene: TRBV7-9; abundance: NA; j_gene: TRBJ2-1; CDR3aa: CASSSSYGAGYHEQFF; CDR3nt: TGTGCCAGCAGCTCATCCTATGGGGCGGGATACCATGAGCAGTTCTTC
d_gene: NA; v_gene: TRBV30; abundance: NA; j_gene: TRBJ1-2; CDR3aa: CAWSGPFRGTGKHGYTF; CDR3nt: TGTGCCTGGAGTGGCCCGTTCCGCGGGACGGGGAAGCATGGCTACACCTTC
d_gene: TRBD2; v_gene: TRBV10-2; abundance: once; j_gene: TRBJ2-3; CDR3aa: CASSLAGGQDTQYF; CDR3nt: TGCGCCAGCAGCTTAGCGGGGGGGCAAGATACGCAGTATTTT
d_gene: NA; v_gene: TRBV18; abundance: NA; j_gene: TRBJ2-1; CDR3aa: CASSPGGGSYNEQFF; CDR3nt: TGTGCCAGCTCACCAGGTGGCGGTTCCTACAATGAGCAGTTCTTC
d_gene: TRBD1; v_gene: TRBV19; abundance: NA; j_gene: TRBJ1-1; CDR3aa: CASSPGAGGSRTEAFF; CDR3nt: TGTGCCAGTAGTCCCGGGGCAGGGGGCTCCAGAACTGAAGCTTTCTTT
d_gene: NA; v_gene: TRBV2; abundance: NA; j_gene: TRBJ2-1; CDR3aa: CASSLGGSSYNEQFF; CDR3nt: TGTGCCAGCAGTTTAGGTGGGAGCTCCTACAATGAGCAGTTCTTC
d_gene: NA; v_gene: TRBV6-5; abundance: once; j_gene: TRBJ2-7; CDR3aa: CASSERRGYEQYF; CDR3nt: TGTGCCAGCAGCGAACGCAGGGGTTACGAGCAGTACTTC
d_gene: TRBD1; v_gene: TRBV7-3; abundance: NA; j_gene: TRBJ1-1; CDR3aa: CASSLNSGGTEAFF; CDR3nt: TGTGCCAGCAGCTTAAATTCAGGGGGCACTGAAGCTTTCTTT
d_gene: TRBD2; v_gene: TRBV23-1; abundance: NA; j_gene: TRBJ2-7; CDR3aa: CASSQSGLAGNYEQYF; CDR3nt: TGCGCCAGCAGTCAATCGGGACTAGCGGGAAACTACGAGCAGTACTTC
d_gene: TRBD2; v_gene: TRBV18; abundance: NA; j_gene: TRBJ2-7; CDR3aa: CASSPREGVNYEQYF; CDR3nt: TGTGCCAGCTCACCGCGGGAGGGGGTTAACTACGAGCAGTACTTC
d_gene: TRBD2; v_gene: TRBV12-5; abundance: NA; j_gene: TRBJ2-7; CDR3aa: CASGWEGRTSEQYF; CDR3nt: TGTGCTAGTGGTTGGGAGGGTAGAACGTCCGAGCAGTACTTC
d_gene: NA; v_gene: TRBV28; abundance: NA; j_gene: TRBJ1-2; CDR3aa: CASSLVTEYGYTF; CDR3nt: TGTGCCAGCAGTTTAGTGACAGAATATGGCTACACCTTC
d_gene: NA; v_gene: TRBV2; abundance: NA; j_gene: TRBJ1-1; CDR3aa: CASRRTEAFF; CDR3nt: TGTGCCAGCAGGAGGACTGAAGCTTTCTTT
d_gene: TRBD2; v_gene: TRBV6-7; abundance: NA; j_gene: TRBJ2-7; CDR3aa: CASRGGLAQYF; CDR3nt: TGTGCCAGCAGGGGGGGGTTGGCGCAGTACTTC
d_gene: TRBD2; v_gene: TRBV6-1; abundance: NA; j_gene: TRBJ2-5; CDR3aa: CASSESSGGPAQETQYF; CDR3nt: TGTGCCAGCAGTGAATCTAGCGGGGGGCCCGCCCAAGAGACCCAGTACTTC
d_gene: TRBD1; v_gene: TRBV6-5; abundance: NA; j_gene: TRBJ1-1; CDR3aa: CASSTGGQNTEAFF; CDR3nt: TGTGCCAGCAGTACAGGGGGCCAGAACACTGAAGCTTTCTTT
d_gene: NA; v_gene: TRBV29-1; abundance: NA; j_gene: TRBJ2-3; CDR3aa: CNVVRGSTTTDTQYF; CDR3nt: TGCAACGTTGTGCGGGGCTCCACTACCACAGATACGCAGTATTTT
d_gene: NA; v_gene: TRBV7-9; abundance: NA; j_gene: TRBJ2-1; CDR3aa: CASRRESYNEQFF; CDR3nt: TGTGCCAGCAGGAGGGAGTCCTACAATGAGCAGTTCTTC
d_gene: NA; v_gene: TRBV25-1; abundance: NA; j_gene: TRBJ2-2; CDR3aa: CASSLTGKVAGELFF; CDR3nt: TGTGCCAGCAGCCTAACAGGGAAAGTTGCCGGGGAGCTGTTTTTT
d_gene: NA; v_gene: TRBV11-2; abundance: once; j_gene: TRBJ1-1; CDR3aa: CASSSQGLNTEAFF; CDR3nt: TGTGCCAGCAGCTCGCAGGGGTTGAACACTGAAGCTTTCTTT
d_gene: NA; v_gene: TRBV6-5; abundance: NA; j_gene: TRBJ1-2; CDR3aa: CASSSSGVQNGYTF; CDR3nt: TGTGCCAGCAGTTCCTCAGGGGTTCAGAATGGCTACACCTTC
d_gene: NA; v_gene: TRBV27; abundance: NA; j_gene: TRBJ2-7; CDR3aa: CASSTPTRDKSYEQYF; CDR3nt: TGTGCCAGCAGCACACCCACCAGGGATAAGTCCTACGAGCAGTACTTC
d_gene: TRBD2; v_gene: TRBV10-3; abundance: NA; j_gene: TRBJ2-2; CDR3aa: CAISTSGSANTGELFF; CDR3nt: TGTGCCATCAGTACTAGCGGGAGCGCGAACACCGGGGAGCTGTTTTTT
d_gene: TRBD1; v_gene: TRBV6-5; abundance: NA; j_gene: TRBJ1-2; CDR3aa: CASRPADRGNYGYTF; CDR3nt: TGTGCCAGCAGACCCGCGGACAGGGGGAACTATGGCTACACCTTC
d_gene: TRBD1; v_gene: TRBV29-1; abundance: NA; j_gene: TRBJ1-1; CDR3aa: CSVALFKTGEQAFF; CDR3nt: TGCAGCGTTGCCCTCTTCAAAACAGGGGAGCAAGCTTTCTTT